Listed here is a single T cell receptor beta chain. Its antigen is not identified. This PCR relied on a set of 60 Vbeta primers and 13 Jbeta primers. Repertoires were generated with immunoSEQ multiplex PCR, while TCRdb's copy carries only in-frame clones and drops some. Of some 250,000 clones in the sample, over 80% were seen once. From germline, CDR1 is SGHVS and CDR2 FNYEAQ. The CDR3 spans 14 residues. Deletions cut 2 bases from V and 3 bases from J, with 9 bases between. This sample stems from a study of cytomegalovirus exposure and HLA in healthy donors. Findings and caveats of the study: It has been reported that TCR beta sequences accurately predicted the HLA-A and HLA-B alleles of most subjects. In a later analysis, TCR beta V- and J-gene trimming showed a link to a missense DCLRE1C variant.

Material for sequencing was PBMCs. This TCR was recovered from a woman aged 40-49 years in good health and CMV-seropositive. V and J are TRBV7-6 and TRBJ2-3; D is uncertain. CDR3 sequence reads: CASSLSPPTDTQYF. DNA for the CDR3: TGTGCCAGCAGCTTATCCCCCCCAACAGATACGCAGTATTTT. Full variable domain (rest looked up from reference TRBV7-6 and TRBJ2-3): GAGVSQSPRYKVTKRGQDVALRCDPISGHVSLYWYRQALGQGPEFLTYFNYEAQQDKSGLPNDRFSAERPEGSISTLTIQRTEQRDSAMYRCASSLSPPTDTQYFGPGTRLTVL.